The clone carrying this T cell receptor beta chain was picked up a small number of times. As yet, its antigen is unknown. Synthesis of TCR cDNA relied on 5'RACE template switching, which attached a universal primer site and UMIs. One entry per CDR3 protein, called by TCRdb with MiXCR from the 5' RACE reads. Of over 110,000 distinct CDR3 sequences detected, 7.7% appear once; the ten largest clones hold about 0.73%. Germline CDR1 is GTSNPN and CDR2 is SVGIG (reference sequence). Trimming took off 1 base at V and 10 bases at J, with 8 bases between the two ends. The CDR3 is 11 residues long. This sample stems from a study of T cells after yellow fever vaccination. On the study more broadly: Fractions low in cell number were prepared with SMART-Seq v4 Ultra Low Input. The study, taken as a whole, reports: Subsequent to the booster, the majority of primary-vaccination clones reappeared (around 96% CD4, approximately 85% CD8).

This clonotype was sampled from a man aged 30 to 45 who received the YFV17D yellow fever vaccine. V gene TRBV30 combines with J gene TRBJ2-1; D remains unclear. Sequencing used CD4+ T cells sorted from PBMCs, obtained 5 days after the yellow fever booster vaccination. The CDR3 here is CAWSGFGEQFF. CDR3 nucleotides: TGTGCCTGGAGTGGGTTCGGGGAGCAGTTCTTC.